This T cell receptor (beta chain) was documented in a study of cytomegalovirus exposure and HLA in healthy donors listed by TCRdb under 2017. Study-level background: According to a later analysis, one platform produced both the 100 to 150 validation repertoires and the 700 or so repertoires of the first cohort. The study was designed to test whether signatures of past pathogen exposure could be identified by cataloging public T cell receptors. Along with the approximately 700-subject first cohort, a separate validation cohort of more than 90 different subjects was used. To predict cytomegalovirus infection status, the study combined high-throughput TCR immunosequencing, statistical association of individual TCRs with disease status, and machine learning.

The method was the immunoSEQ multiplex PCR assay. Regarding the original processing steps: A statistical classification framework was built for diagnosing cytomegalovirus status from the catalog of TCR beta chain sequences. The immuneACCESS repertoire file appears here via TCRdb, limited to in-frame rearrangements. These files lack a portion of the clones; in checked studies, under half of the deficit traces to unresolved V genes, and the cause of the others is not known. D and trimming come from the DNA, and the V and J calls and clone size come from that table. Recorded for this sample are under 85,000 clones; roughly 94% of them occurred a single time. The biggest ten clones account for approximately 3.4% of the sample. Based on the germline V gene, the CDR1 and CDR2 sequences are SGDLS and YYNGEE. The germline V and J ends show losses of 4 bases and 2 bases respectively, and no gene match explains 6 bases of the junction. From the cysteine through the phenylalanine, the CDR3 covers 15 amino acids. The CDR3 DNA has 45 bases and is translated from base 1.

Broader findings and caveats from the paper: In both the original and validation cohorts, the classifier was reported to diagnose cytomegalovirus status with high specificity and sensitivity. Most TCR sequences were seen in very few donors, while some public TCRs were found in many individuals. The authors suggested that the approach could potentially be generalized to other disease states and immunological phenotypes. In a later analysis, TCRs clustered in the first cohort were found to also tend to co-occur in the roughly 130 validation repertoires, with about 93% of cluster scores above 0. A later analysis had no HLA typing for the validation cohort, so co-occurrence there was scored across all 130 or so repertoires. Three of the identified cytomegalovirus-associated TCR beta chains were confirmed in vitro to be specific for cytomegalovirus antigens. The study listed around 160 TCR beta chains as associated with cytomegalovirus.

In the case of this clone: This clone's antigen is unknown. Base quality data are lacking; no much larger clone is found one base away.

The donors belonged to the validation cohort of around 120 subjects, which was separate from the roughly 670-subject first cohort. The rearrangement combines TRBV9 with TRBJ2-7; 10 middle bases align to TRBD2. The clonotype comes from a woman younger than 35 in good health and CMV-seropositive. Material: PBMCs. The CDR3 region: CASSFGLAATYEQYF. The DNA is TGTGCCAGCAGCTTCGGACTAGCGGCTACCTACGAGCAGTACTTC.